This T cell receptor beta chain was identified during a study of T-cell memory formation after mild COVID-19. TCRdb re-called the 5' RACE reads with MiXCR, one entry per CDR3 protein. Of about 140,000 distinct CDR3 sequences listed, 11% to 15% are singletons. This CDR3 contains 11 residues. V lost 3 bases and J 5 bases, leaving 5 bases between the germline ends. Germline V CDR1 and CDR2: MNHEY, SMNVEV (reference sequence). This TCR came from an adult woman who had mild COVID-19 (a few samples of this study predate the infection). Cell type and time point are not known. This chain links TRBV27 with TRBJ2-7, with D unresolved. Specimen: PBMCs or a T cell subset sorted from them (not recorded which). The CDR3 DNA sequence: TGTGCCAGCAGTTTGGTCCACGAGCAGTACTTC. This sequence encodes CASSLVHEQYF.